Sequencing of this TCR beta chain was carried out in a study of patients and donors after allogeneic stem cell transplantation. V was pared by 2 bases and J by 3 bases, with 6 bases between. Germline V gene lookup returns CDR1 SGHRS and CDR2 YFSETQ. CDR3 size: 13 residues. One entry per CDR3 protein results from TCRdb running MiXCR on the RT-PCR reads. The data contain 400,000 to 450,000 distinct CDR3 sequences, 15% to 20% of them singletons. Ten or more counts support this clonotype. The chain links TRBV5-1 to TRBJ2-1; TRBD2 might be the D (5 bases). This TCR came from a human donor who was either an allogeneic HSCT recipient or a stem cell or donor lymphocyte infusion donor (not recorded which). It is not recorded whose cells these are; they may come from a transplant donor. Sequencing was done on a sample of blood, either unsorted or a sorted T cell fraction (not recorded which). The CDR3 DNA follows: TGCGCCAGCAGCTTCGAGGGCTACAATGAGCAGTTCTTC. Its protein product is CASSFEGYNEQFF.